The text below deals with one TCR beta chain. This clonotype was seen only a few times. What antigen it recognizes has not been identified. The sample holds no much larger clone one base away, and base qualities are not on file. TCRB libraries were constructed from RNA through three rounds of nested multiplex PCR following a modified ARM-PCR protocol with multiple V-beta primers and a C-beta primer. ProtoScript II Reverse Transcriptase and a C-beta primer were used to synthesize TCRB-specific cDNA from around 0.52 ug total RNA. The description of the TCRB libraries did not include any unique molecular identifiers. In the third PCR, barcodes and adapters were added over about 23 cycles with Deep VentR (exo-) polymerase, and the 250-500 bp bands were then gel purified. TCRB libraries were sequenced with 250 bp paired-end reads on an Illumina HiSeq 2500. Concerning the study's data processing: The reads were cleaned with Trimmomatic, merged with FLASH and assigned V, D and J segments with MiGEC before being analyzed in VDJtools. VDJtools was used to calculate the Shannon-Wiener diversity index, which quantified repertoire diversity. TCRdb handled the public reads itself, with Q25 trimming in fastp and clone calling in MiXCR, and kept productive beta chains. For every CDR3 protein sequence, its rows merge into one entry that carries the most common genes and DNA. The V and J calls and clone size come from TCRdb's table, not from the authors' own analysis. In all, the sample holds about 9,600 distinct CDR3 sequences, and around 71% of those were seen once. The top ten clones comprise around 55% of the sample.

For each of the roughly 9 tumor samples, the AllPrep DNA/RNA mini kit was used to purify genomic DNA and total RNA simultaneously. Every RNA sample had an RNA integrity number above 6.5 and an OD 260/280 ratio above 1.9. The entry originates in a study of tumor-infiltrating lymphocytes in glioblastoma multiforme (dated by TCRdb to about 2017). For the study in its entirety: To test whether intratumoral genomic heterogeneity fosters TIL diversity, the study jointly examined somatic mutations, TIL diversity and immune response activity. Overall study outcomes, separate from this receptor: Only one glioblastoma patient was included in the TCR and somatic mutation analysis, limiting generalizability. Because T cells carry unequal numbers of TCR transcripts, RNA-based TCR sequencing may distort clone frequencies. T cells were not sorted into functional subsets, and such sorting was noted by the authors as a future improvement.

V is shortened by 4 bases, J by 6 bases, and the region joining them spans 16 bases. CDR1 and CDR2 were assigned from the germline V gene as SGHAT and FQNNGV. Including cysteine and phenylalanine, the CDR3 has 14 amino acids. Just the 42-base CDR3 DNA is kept, in frame starting at base 1. Sequenced material: brain tumor tissue. The V gene is TRBV11-2 and the J gene is TRBJ2-7, and possibly TRBD2, on 5 matching bases. The receptor's source is a male donor with glioblastoma. The DNA is TGTGCCAGCAGCTCCTACGGGGTGGCCCCCGAGCAGTACTTC. This sequence encodes CASSSYGVAPEQYF. The entire variable domain, with the stretches around the CDR3 drawn from the reference TRBV11-2 and TRBJ2-7 proteins, is EAGVAQSPRYKIIEKRQSVAFWCNPISGHATLYWYQQILGQGPKLLIQFQNNGVVDDSQLPKDRFSAERLKGVDSTLKIQPAKLEDSAVYLCASSSYGVAPEQYFGPGTRLTVT.